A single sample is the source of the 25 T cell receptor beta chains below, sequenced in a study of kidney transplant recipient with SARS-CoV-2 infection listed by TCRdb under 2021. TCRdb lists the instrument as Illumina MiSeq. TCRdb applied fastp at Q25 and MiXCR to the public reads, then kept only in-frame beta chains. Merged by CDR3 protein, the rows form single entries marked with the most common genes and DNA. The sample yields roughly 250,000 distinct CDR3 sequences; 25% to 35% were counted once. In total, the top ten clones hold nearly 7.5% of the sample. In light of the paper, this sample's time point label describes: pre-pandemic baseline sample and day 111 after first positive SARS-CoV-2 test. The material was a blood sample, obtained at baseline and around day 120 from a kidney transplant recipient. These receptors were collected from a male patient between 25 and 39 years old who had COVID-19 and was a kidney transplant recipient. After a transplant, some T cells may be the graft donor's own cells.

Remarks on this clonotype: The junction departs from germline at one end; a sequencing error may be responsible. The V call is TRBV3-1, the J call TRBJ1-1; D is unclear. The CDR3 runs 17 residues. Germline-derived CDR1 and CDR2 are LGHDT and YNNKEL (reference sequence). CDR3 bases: TGTGCCATCAGCAACGTAGATCCCATTTCAATTCGCACTGAAGCTTTCTTT. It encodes CAISNVDPISIRTEAFF.

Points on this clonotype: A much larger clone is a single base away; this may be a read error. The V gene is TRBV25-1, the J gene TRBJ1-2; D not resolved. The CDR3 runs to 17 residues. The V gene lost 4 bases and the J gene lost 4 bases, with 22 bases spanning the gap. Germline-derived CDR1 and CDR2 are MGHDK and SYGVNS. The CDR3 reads CASSGLSEPGKTYGYTF. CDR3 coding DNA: TGTGCCAGCAGTGGTTTGTCAGAACCGGGAAAGACCTATGGCTACACCTTC.

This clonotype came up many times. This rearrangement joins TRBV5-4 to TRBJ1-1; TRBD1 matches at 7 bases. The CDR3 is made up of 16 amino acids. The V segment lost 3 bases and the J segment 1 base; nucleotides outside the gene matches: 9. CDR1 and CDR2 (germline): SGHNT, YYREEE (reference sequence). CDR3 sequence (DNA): TGTGCCAGCAGCTCCCAACAACGACAGGGGAACACTGAAGCTTTCTTT. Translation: CASSSQQRQGNTEAFF.

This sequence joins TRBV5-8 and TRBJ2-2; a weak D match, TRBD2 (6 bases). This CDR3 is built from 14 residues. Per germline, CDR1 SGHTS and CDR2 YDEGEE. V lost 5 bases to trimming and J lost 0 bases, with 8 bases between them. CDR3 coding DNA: TGTGCCAGCAGACGACTAGCGAACACCGGGGAGCTGTTTTTT. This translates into CASRRLANTGELFF.

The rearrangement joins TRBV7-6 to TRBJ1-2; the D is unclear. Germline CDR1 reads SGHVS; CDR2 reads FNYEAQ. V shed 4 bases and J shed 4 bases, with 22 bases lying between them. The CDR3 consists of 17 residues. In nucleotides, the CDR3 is TGTGCCAGCAGCTGCATTTCTGAATCTCGAAAGACCTATGGCTACACCTTC. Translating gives CASSCISESRKTYGYTF.

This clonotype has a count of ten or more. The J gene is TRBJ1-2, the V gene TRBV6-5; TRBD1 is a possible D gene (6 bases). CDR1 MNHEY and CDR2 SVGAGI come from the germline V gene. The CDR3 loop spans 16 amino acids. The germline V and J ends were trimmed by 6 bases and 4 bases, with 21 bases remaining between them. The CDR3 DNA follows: TGTGCCAGCAGGGGAGGGATCTGGACAGAGCGCTATGGCTACACCTTC. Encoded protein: CASRGGIWTERYGYTF.

CDR3 DNA: TGTGCCAGCAGCCAATCCAGGGGGGGTTACGATGAGCAGTTCTTC. Amino acid sequence: CASSQSRGGYDEQFF. The chain joins TRBV4-2 to TRBJ2-1; D could derive from TRBD1 or TRBD2 (7 bases each). Trimming took off 2 bases at V and 8 bases at J, with 16 bases between the two ends. Germline lookup yields CDR1 LGHNA and CDR2 YNFKEQ. This CDR3 is built from 15 residues.

The CDR3 spells CASSHGLSSYNEQFF. As DNA, the CDR3 is TGTGCCAGCAGCCACGGACTTAGCTCCTACAATGAGCAGTTCTTC. The V gene is TRBV3-1, the J gene TRBJ2-1, with D maybe TRBD2 (5 bases). Trimming pared 3 bases from V and 0 bases from J, leaving 9 bases between. The CDR3 consists of 15 residues. Germline V gene data show CDR1 as LGHDT and CDR2 as YNNKEL (reference sequence).

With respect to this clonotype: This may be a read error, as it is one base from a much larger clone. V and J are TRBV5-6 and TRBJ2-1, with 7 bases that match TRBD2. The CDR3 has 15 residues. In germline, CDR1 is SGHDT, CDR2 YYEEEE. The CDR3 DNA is TGTGCCAGCAGCGCACCCGGGACTATTTACAATGAGCAGTCCTTC. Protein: CASSAPGTIYNEQSF.

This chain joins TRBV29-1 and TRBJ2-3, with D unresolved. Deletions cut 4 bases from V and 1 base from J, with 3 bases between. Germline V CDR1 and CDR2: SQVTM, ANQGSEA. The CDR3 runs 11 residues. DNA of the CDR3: TGCAGCGTTGGAGGCACAGATACGCAGTATTTT. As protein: CSVGGTDTQYF.

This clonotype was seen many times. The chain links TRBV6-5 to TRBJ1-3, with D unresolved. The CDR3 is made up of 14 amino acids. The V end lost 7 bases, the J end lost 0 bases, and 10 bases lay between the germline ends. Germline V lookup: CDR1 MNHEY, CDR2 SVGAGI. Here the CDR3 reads CASMGIRSGNTIYF. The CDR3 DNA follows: TGTGCCAGCATGGGCATCCGCTCTGGAAACACCATATATTTT.

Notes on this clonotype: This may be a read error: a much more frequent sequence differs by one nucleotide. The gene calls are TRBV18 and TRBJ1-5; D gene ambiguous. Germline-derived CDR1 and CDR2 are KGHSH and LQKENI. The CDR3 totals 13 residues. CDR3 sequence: CANSPQGDQPQHF. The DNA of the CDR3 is TGTGCCAACTCACCACAAGGAGATCAGCCCCAGCATTTT.

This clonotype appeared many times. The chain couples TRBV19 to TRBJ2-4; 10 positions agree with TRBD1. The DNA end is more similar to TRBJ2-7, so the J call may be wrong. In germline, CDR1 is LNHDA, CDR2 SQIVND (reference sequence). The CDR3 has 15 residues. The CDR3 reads CASSKTGTGAYEQYF. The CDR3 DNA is TGTGCCAGTAGTAAAACCGGGACAGGGGCCTACGAGCAGTACTTC.

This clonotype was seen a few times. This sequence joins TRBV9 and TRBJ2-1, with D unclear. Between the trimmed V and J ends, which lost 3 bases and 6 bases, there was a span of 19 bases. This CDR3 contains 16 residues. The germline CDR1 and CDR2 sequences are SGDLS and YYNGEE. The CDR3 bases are TGTGCCAGCAGCGCGATCCCCCCGAGACCCATCAATGAGCAGTTCTTC. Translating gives CASSAIPPRPINEQFF.

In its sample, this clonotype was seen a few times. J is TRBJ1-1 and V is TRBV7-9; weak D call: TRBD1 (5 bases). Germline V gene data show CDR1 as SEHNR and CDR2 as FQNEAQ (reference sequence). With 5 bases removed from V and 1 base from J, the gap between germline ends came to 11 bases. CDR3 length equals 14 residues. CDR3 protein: CASSGGQGNTEAFF. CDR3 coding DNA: TGTGCCAGCAGCGGAGGGCAGGGGAACACTGAAGCTTTCTTT. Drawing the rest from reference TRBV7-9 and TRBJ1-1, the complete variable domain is DTGVSQNPRHKITKRGQNVTFRCDPISEHNRLYWYRQTLGQGPEFLTYFQNEAQLEKSRLLSDRFSAERPKGSFSTLEIQRTEQGDSAMYLCASSGGQGNTEAFFGQGTRLTVV.

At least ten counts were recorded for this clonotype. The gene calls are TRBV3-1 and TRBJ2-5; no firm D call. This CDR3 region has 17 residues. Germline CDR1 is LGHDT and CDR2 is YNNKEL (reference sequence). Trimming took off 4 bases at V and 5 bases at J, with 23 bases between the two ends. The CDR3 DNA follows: TGTGCCAGCAGCCTGTGTTGTCCCATTTCTTTCTCTGAGACCCAGTACTTC. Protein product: CASSLCCPISFSETQYF.

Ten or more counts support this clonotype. In DNA, the CDR3 is TGTGCCAGCAGCGCGACCGGGACCAAATCTTCCGAGCAGTACGTC. Translated: CASSATGTKSSEQYV. V and J are TRBV9 and TRBJ2-7; the D gene could be TRBD1 or TRBD2 (5 bases each). Germline V lookup: CDR1 SGDLS, CDR2 YYNGEE. This CDR3 region has 15 residues. The ends were cut back, 3 bases at V and 6 bases at J, with 19 bases in the middle.

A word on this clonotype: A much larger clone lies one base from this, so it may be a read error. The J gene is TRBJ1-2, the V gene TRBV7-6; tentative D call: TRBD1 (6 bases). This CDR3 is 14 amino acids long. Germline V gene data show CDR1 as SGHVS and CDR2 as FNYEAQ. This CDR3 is CANSLRRGRHGYTF. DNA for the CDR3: TGTGCCAACAGCTTAAGGCGGGGGCGGCATGGCTACACCTTC.

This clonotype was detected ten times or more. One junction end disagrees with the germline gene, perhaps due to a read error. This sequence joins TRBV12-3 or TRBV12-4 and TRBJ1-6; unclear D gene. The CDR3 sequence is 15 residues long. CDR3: CASSLGSSYNSPLHF. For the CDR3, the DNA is TGTGCCAGCAGCTTAGGGAGCTCCTATAATTCACCCCTCCACTTT.

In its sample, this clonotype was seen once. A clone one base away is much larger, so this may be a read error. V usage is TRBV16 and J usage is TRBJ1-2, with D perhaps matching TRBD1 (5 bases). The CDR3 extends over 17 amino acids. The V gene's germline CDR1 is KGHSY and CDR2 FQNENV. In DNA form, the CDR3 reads TGTGCCAGCAGCAGAGGAGGGGTCGTTAGAAAGACCTATGGCTACGCCTTC. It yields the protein CASSRGGVVRKTYGYAF.

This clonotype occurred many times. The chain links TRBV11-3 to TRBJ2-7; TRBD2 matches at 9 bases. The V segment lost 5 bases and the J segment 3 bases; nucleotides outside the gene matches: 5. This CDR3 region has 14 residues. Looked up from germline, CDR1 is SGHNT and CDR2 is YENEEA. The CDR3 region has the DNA TGTGCCAGCAGCCTTAGCGGGAGTAACTACGAGCAGTACTTC. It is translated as CASSLSGSNYEQYF.

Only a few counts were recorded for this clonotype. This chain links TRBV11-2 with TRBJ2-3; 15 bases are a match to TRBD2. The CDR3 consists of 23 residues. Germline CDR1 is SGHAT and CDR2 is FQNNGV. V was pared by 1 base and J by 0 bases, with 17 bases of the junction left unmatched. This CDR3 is CASSLAIPGLAGGQITSTDTQYF. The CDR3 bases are TGTGCCAGCAGCTTAGCTATACCCGGACTAGCGGGGGGGCAAATAACTAGCACAGATACGCAGTATTTT.

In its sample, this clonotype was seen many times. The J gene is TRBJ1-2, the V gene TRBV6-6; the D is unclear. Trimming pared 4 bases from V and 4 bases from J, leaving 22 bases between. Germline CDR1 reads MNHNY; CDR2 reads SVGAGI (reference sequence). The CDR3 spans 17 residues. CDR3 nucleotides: TGTGCCAGCAGTTTACTTTCAGGTGGGAGAAAGACCTATGGCTACACCTTC. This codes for CASSLLSGGRKTYGYTF.

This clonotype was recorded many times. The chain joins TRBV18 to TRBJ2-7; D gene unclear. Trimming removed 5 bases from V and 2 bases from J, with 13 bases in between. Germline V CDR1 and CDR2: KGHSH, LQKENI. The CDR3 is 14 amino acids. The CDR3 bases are TGTGCCAGCTCATTCGGCCTAGATCCCTACGAGCAGTACTTC. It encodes CASSFGLDPYEQYF. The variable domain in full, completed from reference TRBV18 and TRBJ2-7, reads NAGVMQNPRHLVRRRGQEARLRCSPMKGHSHVYWYRQLPEEGLKFMVYLQKENIIDESGMPKERFSAEFPKEGPSILRIQQVVRGDSAAYFCASSFGLDPYEQYFGPGTRLTVT.

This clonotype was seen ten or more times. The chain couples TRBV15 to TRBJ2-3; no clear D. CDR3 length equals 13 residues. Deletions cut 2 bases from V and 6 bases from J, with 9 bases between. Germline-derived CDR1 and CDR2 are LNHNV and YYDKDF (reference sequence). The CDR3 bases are TGTGCCACCAGCAGAAATAAAGGGGATACGCAGTATTTT. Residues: CATSRNKGDTQYF. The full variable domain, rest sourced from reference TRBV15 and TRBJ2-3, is DAMVIQNPRYQVTQFGKPVTLSCSQTLNHNVMYWYQQKSSQAPKLLFHYYDKDFNNEADTPDNFQSRRPNTSFCFLDIRSPGLGDTAMYLCATSRNKGDTQYFGPGTRLTVL.